This TCR beta chain appears in the sequencing data of a study of blood T cell repertoires in COVID-19. The CDR3 extends over 16 amino acids. CDR1 and CDR2 from the germline V gene are SGHTA and FQGNSA. Trimming removed 3 bases from V and 3 bases from J; junction bases left unmatched: 11. Measured with immunoSEQ multiplex PCR; TCRdb has only the in-frame clones, and not every one. The sample yields approximately 390,000 clones, approximately 90% seen once. The study drew participants aged roughly 18 to 89 years from approximately 25 US areas. In assigning cohorts, the study relied on participant-reported clinical history.

The chain links TRBV7-2 to TRBJ2-7; the match to TRBD2 covers 7 bases. The source of this sequence is a woman aged 45 to 65 who had recovered from COVID-19. The specimen was PBMCs or T cells enriched from blood (not recorded which). The CDR3 DNA reads TGTGCCAGCAGCTTCGCCGGGACGCAGCGGGACTACGAGCAGTACTTC. This encodes CASSFAGTQRDYEQYF.